What follows describes a single T cell receptor (beta chain). These data come from a study of blood T cell repertoires in COVID-19. Original methodology: How many nucleated cells were present was estimated from reference gene primer amplification. Repertoires were generated with immunoSEQ multiplex PCR, while TCRdb's copy carries only in-frame clones and drops some. V and J calls plus clone size are reproduced from that table; the DNA served to infer D and trimming. The sample comprises approximately 220,000 clones, roughly 86% of which are singletons, and approximately 3% rests with the top ten. The material sequenced was peripheral blood. This receptor was taken from a man in his sixties with acute or convalescent COVID-19.

CDR3 sequence: CASTPRFAGAHAIGQETQYF. CDR3 sequence (DNA): TGCGCCAGTACACCTAGGTTTGCGGGGGCCCACGCCATCGGGCAAGAGACCCAGTACTTC. This chain joins TRBV5-1 and TRBJ2-5, with D possibly TRBD2 on 7 matching bases. V was trimmed by 8 bases and J by 2 bases, leaving 34 bases between them. The V gene's germline CDR1 is SGHRS and CDR2 YFSETQ. There are 20 residues in the CDR3.